Presented here are 5 T cell receptor beta chains from one specimen sequenced in a study of blood T cells in healthy people across ages. Together with a sample-barcoded 5' primer, a J-beta primer mix was included in a second PCR lasting about 7 to 12 cycles. MiXCR was run by TCRdb on the 5' RACE reads, yielding one entry per CDR3 protein. The sample lists 1.2 million to 1.5 million distinct CDR3 sequences; around 55% were seen once. Sequenced material: blood. The source is a young man in good health.

This clonotype was seen repeatedly, ten times or more. The chain is built from TRBV29-1 and TRBJ2-7, with TRBD2 matching over 7 bases. Germline V gene lookup returns CDR1 SQVTM and CDR2 ANQGSEA. The CDR3 has 12 amino acids. V lost 6 bases, J lost 0 bases, and 2 bases stayed unmatched. CDR3 residues: CSVRTSSYEQYF. The CDR3 bases are TGCAGCGTCCGGACTAGCTCCTACGAGCAGTACTTC.

This clonotype was seen a few times. The chain recombines TRBV4-1 with TRBJ1-1; unclear D gene. V gave up 2 bases and J gave up 1 base, with 8 bases separating them. The V gene's germline CDR1 is MGHRA and CDR2 YSYEKL. There are 14 residues in the CDR3. The CDR3 sequence is CASSQFAGNTEAFF. In DNA, the CDR3 is TGCGCCAGCAGCCAATTCGCAGGGAACACTGAAGCTTTCTTT.

The chain employs TRBV4-3 and TRBJ1-2; 7 bases match TRBD1. V was pared by 7 bases and J by 4 bases, with 6 bases of the junction left unmatched. Germline values: CDR1 LGHNA, CDR2 YSLEER. CDR3 length: 13 residues. CDR3 amino acids: CASKGGASYGYTF. The CDR3 DNA sequence: TGCGCCAGCAAAGGGGGCGCGAGCTATGGCTACACCTTC.

This clonotype has only a few counts. V and J are TRBV29-1 and TRBJ2-1; D may be TRBD2 (5 bases). Per germline, CDR1 SQVTM and CDR2 ANQGSEA. Between the trimmed V and J ends, which lost 4 bases and 0 bases, there was a span of 10 bases. The CDR3 loop spans 14 amino acids. The CDR3 bases are TGCAGCGTTGGCGGTGAGGGCTCCTACAATGAGCAGTTCTTC. This gives the protein CSVGGEGSYNEQFF.

This clonotype was counted a few times. The V and J genes are TRBV30 and TRBJ2-5; tentatively, D is TRBD2 (5 bases). In germline, CDR1 is GTSNPN, CDR2 SVGIG (reference sequence). The CDR3 extends over 12 amino acids. Between the trimmed V and J ends, which lost 2 bases and 5 bases, there was a span of 9 bases. CDR3 in DNA: TGTGCCTGGAGTACTAGGTTGGAGACCCAGTACTTC. Its translation is CAWSTRLETQYF.